Sequencing of this TCR beta chain was carried out in a study of T cell repertoires in cytomegalovirus infection. Study at large: It was recently identified HLA-C-restricted and well-studied HLA-B-restricted CMV epitopes that the study used. Study-wide results and caveats: Summed frequency of public TCR beta families distinguished CMV carriers with the relevant HLA. Dominating the ex vivo response were TCR beta clonotypes that were CMV-specific and HLA-C-restricted.

On this clonotype: What it binds is not known.

Deletions cut 5 bases from V and 6 bases from J, with 7 bases between. CDR1 is SEHNR and CDR2 is FQNEAQ in the germline V gene (reference sequence). The CDR3 length is 11 residues. Via MiXCR, TCRdb re-called the reads, giving one row per CDR3 protein. The data contain tens of thousands of distinct CDR3 sequences, around 21% of them singletons. The chain carries TRBV7-9 and TRBJ1-1; the D is unclear. Material: CD8+ T cells from cultured PBMCs, obtained from culture after CMV antigen stimulation. This receptor was identified in a human donor in good health (CMV status not recorded). Some clones in this sample may be carry-over from other donors' samples. CDR3 sequence reads: CASSHLAEAFF. In nucleotides, the CDR3 is TGTGCCAGCAGCCACTTAGCTGAAGCTTTCTTT.